What follows are 22 T cell receptor beta chains derived from one specimen sequenced in a study of cytomegalovirus exposure and HLA in healthy donors. It was with 60 Vbeta and 13 Jbeta primers that the PCR ran. Repertoires were generated with immunoSEQ multiplex PCR, while TCRdb's copy carries only in-frame clones and drops some. The sample carries 160,000 or so clones, around 79% recorded once. Material: PBMCs. Receptor source: a female donor in good health and CMV-seronegative.

The chain has TRBV7-8 and TRBJ1-1; no clear D. The CDR3 contains 13 residues. Deletions cut 3 bases from V and 6 bases from J, with 11 bases between. The germline V gene encodes CDR1 SGHVS and CDR2 FQNEAQ. The CDR3 loop is CASSLGFLAEAFF. The CDR3 DNA is TGTGCCAGCAGCTTGGGTTTTCTAGCTGAAGCTTTCTTT.

This clone was observed a handful of times. The J gene is TRBJ2-1, the V gene TRBV7-6; 9 nucleotides agree with TRBD1. Germline V gene sequence: CDR1 SGHVS, CDR2 FNYEAQ. The CDR3 covers 20 residues. The trim removed 1 base at V and 8 bases at J, leaving 21 bases unmatched. CDR3 residues: CASSLVGTGRGLGYPHEQFF. The CDR3 DNA reads TGTGCCAGCAGCTTAGTTGGGACAGGGCGTGGGCTAGGATACCCTCATGAGCAGTTCTTC.

This clone was observed a handful of times. This chain links TRBV5-6 with TRBJ1-4, with 7 bases that match TRBD1. Germline V gene sequence: CDR1 SGHDT, CDR2 YYEEEE. CDR3 length: 15 amino acids. Unmatched junction bases numbered 10, after V lost 4 bases and J lost 7 bases. The CDR3 DNA follows: TGTGCCAGCAGCCCCCGAGCAGGGGGAATTGAAAAACTGTTTTTT. Translating it yields CASSPRAGGIEKLFF.

The V gene is TRBV27, the J gene TRBJ2-7; 9 bases are a match to TRBD2. CDR3 length: 15 residues. The germline gives CDR1 MNHEY, CDR2 SMNVEV (reference sequence). Trimming removed 2 bases from V and 6 bases from J; junction bases left unmatched: 8. The CDR3 DNA follows: TGTGCCAGCAGTTTAGGCCTAGCGGGACCATCCGAGCAGTACTTC. Translated, it gives CASSLGLAGPSEQYF.

This clone has just one count. The V and J genes are TRBV4-3 and TRBJ1-2, with 8 bases that match TRBD1. The trim removed 0 bases at V and 8 bases at J, leaving 5 bases unmatched. This CDR3 region has 14 residues. Germline CDR1 is LGHNA and CDR2 is YSLEER. In DNA, the CDR3 is TGCGCCAGCAGCCAAGATCAGGGGGCGGCCGGCTACACCTTC. Protein: CASSQDQGAAGYTF.

V and J are TRBV7-9 and TRBJ2-7; 10 bases are shared with TRBD1. The CDR3 is 15 residues long. Germline V gene data show CDR1 as SEHNR and CDR2 as FQNEAQ (reference sequence). V shed 0 bases and J 4 bases; nucleotides not matched to a gene: 3. The CDR3 sequence is CASSLARQGAYEQYF. The CDR3 DNA reads as TGTGCCAGCAGCTTAGCCCGACAGGGGGCTTACGAGCAGTACTTC.

This clone was seen a handful of times. The chain recombines TRBV6-1 with TRBJ2-1; D is perhaps TRBD2 (5 bases). The CDR3 length is 15 residues. The ends were cut back, 4 bases at V and 8 bases at J, with 18 bases in the middle. Germline assignment: CDR1 MNHNS and CDR2 SASEGT. Written as DNA, the CDR3 is TGTGCCAGCAGTGTGAAATCACTAACCGGGGATGAGCAGTTCTTC. Translation gives CASSVKSLTGDEQFF.

This CDR3 reads CSASPSGELFF. DNA for the CDR3: TGCAGTGCTAGCCCGTCCGGGGAGCTGTTTTTT. The chain is built from TRBV20-1 and TRBJ2-2; D gene ambiguous. CDR3 length: 11 amino acids. Germline CDR1 is DFQATT and CDR2 is SNEGSKA (reference sequence). V was cut by 3 bases and J by 6 bases, with 5 bases left in between.

This clone has a handful of counts. The chain carries TRBV27 and TRBJ2-1, with 12 bases lining up with TRBD2. The CDR3 covers 16 residues. Germline assignment: CDR1 MNHEY and CDR2 SMNVEV (reference sequence). V lost 3 bases and J lost 4; bases outside the gene matches: 4. The CDR3 region has the DNA TGTGCCAGCAGTTTCAGACTAGCGGGAGTTTACAATGAGCAGTTCTTC. Protein product: CASSFRLAGVYNEQFF.

V is TRBV29-1 and J is TRBJ2-3; 8 bases align to TRBD2. Germline V gene sequence: CDR1 SQVTM, CDR2 ANQGSEA. Trimming removed 6 bases from V and 6 bases from J; junction bases left unmatched: 11. CDR3 size: 14 residues. DNA for the CDR3: TGCAGCGTCACTCGGACTAGCCAGGGGGATACGCAGTATTTT. This translates into CSVTRTSQGDTQYF.

V is TRBV18 and J is TRBJ2-5; maybe TRBD2 (6 bases). Germline values: CDR1 KGHSH, CDR2 LQKENI. The V and J ends lost 1 base and 2 bases respectively, with 23 bases between them. This CDR3 is built from 19 residues. The CDR3 sequence: CASSPRPLSGDLLQETQYF. CDR3 coding DNA: TGTGCCAGCTCACCACGTCCCCTTTCGGGGGATCTACTACAAGAGACCCAGTACTTC.

The rearrangement uses TRBV6-6 and TRBJ1-6; no clear D gene. Germline V gives CDR1 MNHNY, CDR2 SVGAGI (reference sequence). The CDR3 runs 16 residues. V was clipped by 7 bases and J by 10 bases, with 23 bases between them. CDR3 protein: CASTNLAVGEESPLHF. As DNA, the CDR3 is TGTGCCAGCACGAACCTGGCGGTAGGTGAGGAATCACCCCTCCACTTT.

In this sample, this clone turned up a few times. J is TRBJ2-5 and V is TRBV5-4; TRBD2 matches at 12 bases. Germline CDR1 and CDR2: SGHNT and YYREEE (reference sequence). V lost 5 bases, J lost 3 bases, and 8 bases stayed unmatched. This CDR3 spans 16 amino acids. The CDR3 region is CASSLAGGIMEETQYF. In DNA, the CDR3 is TGTGCCAGCAGTCTAGCGGGAGGGATTATGGAAGAGACCCAGTACTTC.

This rearrangement joins TRBV2 to TRBJ2-2; maybe TRBD2 (6 bases). Germline CDR1 is SNHLY and CDR2 is FYNNEI. V lost 2 bases to trimming and J lost 4 bases, with 11 bases between them. The CDR3 runs 15 residues. The CDR3 sequence is CASSELEGSTGELFF. CDR3 nucleotides: TGTGCCAGCAGTGAATTGGAGGGTAGCACCGGGGAGCTGTTTTTT.

This clone came up once. The chain has TRBV9 and TRBJ2-1; 8 bases line up with TRBD1. In germline, CDR1 is SGDLS, CDR2 YYNGEE. Losses at the gene ends were 0 bases for V and 2 bases for J; bases not matched to a gene: 1. The CDR3 covers 15 residues. This CDR3 reads CASSVGQGPYNEQFF. The CDR3 DNA reads TGTGCCAGCAGCGTAGGACAGGGGCCCTACAATGAGCAGTTCTTC.

This sequence joins TRBV19 and TRBJ2-3, with D unresolved. The CDR3 runs 14 residues. Trimming removed 0 bases at V and 2 bases at J, with 6 bases between. CDR1 and CDR2 (germline): LNHDA, SQIVND (reference sequence). CDR3 region: CASSIDRSTDTQYF. The DNA of the CDR3 is TGTGCCAGTAGTATAGACAGATCCACAGATACGCAGTATTTT.

The CDR3 DNA reads as TGTGCCAGCAGCTTAGTCGCAGGGAGGGGTGAAAAACTGTTTTTT. Amino acid sequence: CASSLVAGRGEKLFF. The chain couples TRBV7-6 to TRBJ1-4; perhaps TRBD1 as D (5 bases). Trimming removed 1 base from V and 7 bases from J, with 13 bases in between. This CDR3 is 15 amino acids long. The V gene's germline CDR1 is SGHVS and CDR2 FNYEAQ.

The chain is built from TRBV7-2 and TRBJ2-2; 7 positions match TRBD2. Germline CDR1 is SGHTA and CDR2 is FQGNSA. The J segment lost 1 base and the V segment lost 1 base, leaving 6 bases of the junction unmatched. The CDR3 contains 17 residues. The CDR3 nucleotides read TGTGCCAGCAGCTTAGGGGGGGGGACGAGGAACACCGGGGAGCTGTTTTTT. This codes for CASSLGGGTRNTGELFF.

The chain recombines TRBV19 with TRBJ1-2, with D perhaps matching TRBD1 (5 bases). In germline, CDR1 is LNHDA, CDR2 SQIVND (reference sequence). CDR3 length: 15 residues. Trimming took off 0 bases at V and 8 bases at J, with 16 bases between the two ends. CDR3 loop: CASSIDQGGRRGYTF. The DNA of the CDR3 is TGTGCCAGTAGTATAGATCAGGGAGGCCGCCGAGGCTACACCTTC.

Concerning this clone: Germline and junction disagree at one end, which may indicate a read error. Other DNA sequences in the same sample also yield this CDR3. The chain links TRBV27 to TRBJ1-5, with 8 nucleotides matching TRBD1. Germline V gene sequence: CDR1 MNHEY, CDR2 SMNVEV (reference sequence). The CDR3 sequence is 15 residues long. CDR3 nucleotide sequence: TGCGCCAGCAGTTTATCAGGGGGCGGTAATCAGCCCCAGCATTTT. Residues: CASSLSGGGNQPQHF.

This clone occurred once. The gene calls are TRBV7-2 and TRBJ2-7; D gene ambiguous. Trimming pared 5 bases from V and 5 bases from J, leaving 13 bases between. CDR1 and CDR2 from the germline V gene are SGHTA and FQGNSA. This CDR3 region has 13 residues. Here the CDR3 reads CASSPPRANEQYF. CDR3 bases: TGTGCCAGCAGCCCGCCCCGAGCCAACGAGCAGTACTTC.

The chain joins TRBV6-1 to TRBJ1-5, with D possibly being TRBD1 (6 bases). Trimming removed 1 base from V and 7 bases from J, with 17 bases in between. Germline V gene lookup returns CDR1 MNHNS and CDR2 SASEGT. The CDR3 is 16 residues long. The CDR3 sequence is CASSEDWGLLNQPQHF. For the CDR3, the DNA is TGTGCCAGCAGTGAAGATTGGGGGCTCCTTAACCAGCCCCAGCATTTT.